Sequencing of this T cell receptor beta chain was carried out in a study of regulatory T cells in long-lasting Graves disease. Arm-PCR of CDR3 regions with iRepertoire HTBI primers generated TCR beta libraries. TCRdb recomputed calls from the multiplex PCR reads with MiXCR, one row per CDR3 protein. The table records fewer than 450,000 distinct CDR3 sequences, about 20% of them present only once. Study-wide results and caveats: Persistent patients shared more public clonotypes (over 2,500) than new patients (about 930).

The time point was: persistent/refractory GD, antithyroid drugs over 5 years with positive TRAb. The TCR library used RNA extracted from PBMCs. The ends lost 4 bases at V and 6 bases at J; junction bases unmatched: 6. The CDR3 is 15 residues long. Germline values: CDR1 MNHEY, CDR2 SVGAGI. In this sample, this clonotype turned up a few times. What it recognizes is unknown. The material was peripheral blood mononuclear cells (PBMCs), obtained when the disease was refractory, from a patient treated with antithyroid drugs. The chain joins TRBV6-5 to TRBJ2-1; 10 bases are a match to TRBD2. The source of this sequence is a female donor with Graves disease. In nucleotides, the CDR3 is TGTGCCAGCAGTTTGTTGGCTAGCGGGAGCAATGAGCAGTTCTTC. It is translated as CASSLLASGSNEQFF.